A selection of T cell receptor beta chains follows, all from one sample in a study of STAT5B mutations in CD4+ large granular lymphocyte leukemia. Assay used: immunoSEQ multiplex PCR; TCRdb lists only in-frame clones, some missing. Here the sample spans 30,000 to 40,000 clones, around nine tenths being singletons. The sequencing sample was made of CD4+ T cells from blood buffy coats. All receptors come from a human donor in good health. CDR3s include the opening cysteine and the closing phenylalanine or tryptophan. A D gene is named only where the DNA matches it firmly. Size tells how often a clone was seen (once, few, many) or the class of an expanded clone, and some rows leave it out.

d_call clone_size j_call v_call cdr3_nt cdr3_aa
TRBD2 . TRBJ2-3 TRBV27 TGTGCCAGCAGTTTATCGACTAGCAGCACAGATACGCAGTATTTT CASSLSTSSTDTQYF
. . TRBJ1-1 TRBV2 TGTGCCAGCAGTGAAGGAGGGAACACTGAAGCTTTCTTT CASSEGGNTEAFF
TRBD2 . TRBJ2-3 TRBV10-1 TGCGCCAGCAGTGCCACTAGCGGGAGCGGAACAGATACGCAGTATTTT CASSATSGSGTDTQYF
. . TRBJ2-1 TRBV5-4 TGTGCCAGCAGCTTTTGGGGGGACGGGTACAATGAGCAGTTCTTC CASSFWGDGYNEQFF
. . TRBJ2-5 TRBV19 TGTGCCAGTAGTATAGCAGCAAGGTTCCAAGAGACCCAGTACTTC CASSIAARFQETQYF
. . TRBJ1-5 TRBV2 TGTGCCAGCACCGACCCGGGGCGCCAGCCCCAGCATTTT CASTDPGRQPQHF
TRBD1 . TRBJ1-6 TRBV6-6 TGTGCCAGCACTCCGGGACAGGGGAGCTCACCCCTCCACTTT CASTPGQGSSPLHF
. . TRBJ2-7 TRBV27 TGTGCCAGCAGTTTACTTGATGCTACAGGTCAGAGCTACGAGCAGTACTTC CASSLLDATGQSYEQYF
TRBD2 . TRBJ2-7 TRBV27 TGTGCCAGCAGGACTCTAGCGGGAGCGCTATACGAGCAGTACTTC CASRTLAGALYEQYF
. . TRBJ1-2 TRBV7-9 TGTGCCAGCAGCCAAGACCCCACCGGGGACTATGGCTACACCTTC CASSQDPTGDYGYTF
. . TRBJ2-3 TRBV5-1 TGCGCCAGCAGCTTAGGTGGAAGTTCGCAGTATTTT CASSLGGSSQYF
. . TRBJ2-3 TRBV6-5 TGTGCCAGCAGAAACACCGGGACCCCGAGGGATACGCAGTATTTT CASRNTGTPRDTQYF
. . TRBJ2-2 TRBV18 TGTGCCAGCTCACCGACTGCAGGGGACACCGGGGAGCTGTTTTTT CASSPTAGDTGELFF
TRBD2 once TRBJ2-1 TRBV5-1 TGCGCCAGCAGCTTGACGGGCGGGAGGACCTACAATGAGCAGTTCTTC CASSLTGGRTYNEQFF
. . TRBJ1-3 TRBV7-2 TGTGCCAGCAGCTCCCAATGGGGGCCTGGAAACACCATATATTTT CASSSQWGPGNTIYF
. . TRBJ2-3 TRBV28 TGTGCCCTCGGGGCGGACACAGATACGCAGTATTTT CALGADTDTQYF
. once TRBJ2-3 TRBV28 TGTGCCAGCAGTTCCGCGGGGAAGGGGAAGTATTTT CASSSAGKGKYF
TRBD2 . TRBJ2-1 TRBV29-1 TGCAGCGTTGGAAAGGGGACTAGCGACTACAATGAGCAGTTCTTC CSVGKGTSDYNEQFF
. . TRBJ2-3 TRBV9 TGTGCCAGCAGCGTAGGGCTCCCTCAGAGCACAGATACGCAGTATTTT CASSVGLPQSTDTQYF
TRBD1 . TRBJ1-5 TRBV11-2 TGTGCCAGCAGTCCGGACAGGCGTAATCAGCCCCAGCATTTT CASSPDRRNQPQHF
TRBD2 . TRBJ2-1 TRBV28 TGTGCCAGCTGGACTAGCGGGAGCTCCTACAATGAGCAGTTCTTC CASWTSGSSYNEQFF
. . TRBJ1-5 TRBV9 TGTGCCAGCAGCGTAGTTCAAGCATATAGCAATCAGCCCCAGCATTTT CASSVVQAYSNQPQHF
TRBD1 . TRBJ2-7 TRBV4-3 TGCGCCAGCAGCGACCGGGACAGGGGAGGTTACGAGCAGTACTTC CASSDRDRGGYEQYF
. . TRBJ1-6 TRBV6-1 TGTGCCAGCAGTGTGGGGGGCACGGGTATCATGAATTCACCCCTCCACTTT CASSVGGTGIMNSPLHF
. . TRBJ2-7 TRBV5-5 TGTGCCAGCAGCCCGGCCCTATACGTCTACGAGCAGTACTTC CASSPALYVYEQYF
TRBD2 . TRBJ2-1 TRBV28 TGTGCCAGCCGAACTGGAAGCGGGAGCTACAATGAGCAGTTCTTC CASRTGSGSYNEQFF
. . TRBJ2-5 TRBV7-8 TGTGCCAGCAGCCCTCTCTTAGAGACCCAGTACTTC CASSPLLETQYF
TRBD1 . TRBJ1-5 TRBV7-9 TGTGCCAGCAGCTTAGCCGGGACAGGGGGCAGCAATCAGCCCCAGCATTTT CASSLAGTGGSNQPQHF
. . TRBJ1-2 TRBV28 TGTGCCAGCAGCCCCGACAGTTATGGCTACACCTTC CASSPDSYGYTF
TRBD1 . TRBJ2-7 TRBV15 TGTGCCACCAGCAGATACCCTCGGGACAGGGACTCCTACGAGCAGTACTTC CATSRYPRDRDSYEQYF
TRBD2 . TRBJ2-5 TRBV6-1 TGTGCCAGCAGTCCACCGGGACTAGCGGGAGTGGAGCAGTACTTC CASSPPGLAGVEQYF
. . TRBJ2-6 TRBV5-4 TGTGCCAGCAGCTTGGAAAGCTCTGGGGCCAACGTCCTGACTTTC CASSLESSGANVLTF
TRBD1 . TRBJ1-2 TRBV5-6 TGTGCCAGCAGCTTGGAGGACAGGGTATCTGGCTACACCTTC CASSLEDRVSGYTF
TRBD1 . TRBJ1-3 TRBV28 TGTGCCAGCAGTTCTGCCGGGACAGAAGGAAACACCATATATTTT CASSSAGTEGNTIYF
. . TRBJ2-1 TRBV29-1 TGCAGCGTGAACCCGGCGGGGAGCGGTTCCTACAATGAGCAGTTCTTC CSVNPAGSGSYNEQFF
TRBD2 . TRBJ2-5 TRBV5-1 TGCGCCAGCAGCTTGGCTAGCGGGAAGGGGGAGACCCAGTACTTC CASSLASGKGETQYF
TRBD1 . TRBJ2-2 TRBV9 TGTGCCAGCAGCGTAGCCGGGGCAGGGGGAAACACCGGGGAGCTGTTTTTT CASSVAGAGGNTGELFF
. . TRBJ1-1 TRBV10-3 TGTGCCATCAGCTCCGGGATGGGGGGAAGGACTGAAGCTTTCTTT CAISSGMGGRTEAFF
TRBD1 . TRBJ1-3 TRBV11-1 TGTGCCAGCAGCTCCGGGACAGCTACAGGAAACACCATATATTTT CASSSGTATGNTIYF
. . TRBJ1-2 TRBV7-9 TGTGCCAGCAGCTTATCAGGGGTCAGTGGCTACACCTTC CASSLSGVSGYTF
. . TRBJ2-3 TRBV5-1 TGCGCCAGCAGCTTGGAAGGGTTAGATACGCAGTATTTT CASSLEGLDTQYF
TRBD2 . TRBJ2-5 TRBV11-2 TGTGCCAGCAGCTCGTCCGGGACTAGTATTATAAAGACCCAGTACTTC CASSSSGTSIIKTQYF
. once TRBJ2-1 TRBV2 TGTGCCAGCAGTGAACAGATTACCAATGAGCAGTTCTTC CASSEQITNEQFF
TRBD2 . TRBJ2-7 TRBV5-6 TGTGCCAGCAGCTTGGGACTAGCGGGACCTTACCCTTACGAGCAGTACTTC CASSLGLAGPYPYEQYF
. few TRBJ1-1 TRBV7-2 TGTGCCAGCAGCCTGGTCGTTGGGGACACTGAAGCTTTCTTT CASSLVVGDTEAFF
TRBD2 once TRBJ2-5 TRBV5-5 TGTGCCAGCAGCTTAAGGACTAGCGGGAGTGGTGAGACCCAGTACTTC CASSLRTSGSGETQYF
. . TRBJ2-6 TRBV19 TGTGCCAGTTCAGAGGGGACGTTACTCTCTGGGGCCAACGTCCTGACTTTC CASSEGTLLSGANVLTF